Presented here are 30 T cell receptor beta chains from one specimen sequenced in a study of blood T cell repertoires in COVID-19. Assay used: immunoSEQ multiplex PCR; TCRdb lists only in-frame clones, some missing. This table has 250,000 to 350,000 clones, 70% to 90% appearing once. The sequenced sample was PBMCs or T cells enriched from blood (not recorded which). The receptors here all came from a woman in her 30s who had recovered from COVID-19.

The V gene is TRBV9, the J gene TRBJ2-1, with D possibly matching TRBD2 (5 bases). V lost 7 bases to trimming and J lost 7 bases, with 21 bases between them. CDR1 and CDR2 from the germline V gene are SGDLS and YYNGEE. CDR3 size: 15 residues. In DNA, the CDR3 is TGTGCCAGCCGCCGTACAGTTTCTCCGGGGAATGAGCAGTTCTTC. The encoded protein is CASRRTVSPGNEQFF. The whole variable domain, remainder taken from reference TRBV9 and TRBJ2-1, is DSGVTQTPKHLITATGQRVTLRCSPRSGDLSVYWYQQSLDQGLQFLIQYYNGEERAKGNILERFSAQQFPDLHSELNLSSLELGDSALYFCASRRTVSPGNEQFFGPGTRLTVL.

This chain connects TRBV7-9 to TRBJ2-5; a possible D gene is TRBD1 (5 bases). The CDR3 is 15 amino acids. The V gene lost 1 base and the J gene lost 5 bases, with 14 bases spanning the gap. In germline, CDR1 is SEHNR, CDR2 FQNEAQ (reference sequence). This CDR3 is CASSLGTLKGETQYF. The CDR3 bases are TGTGCCAGCAGCTTAGGTACACTCAAGGGGGAGACCCAGTACTTC. Variable domain in full (rest from reference TRBV7-9 and TRBJ2-5): DTGVSQNPRHKITKRGQNVTFRCDPISEHNRLYWYRQTLGQGPEFLTYFQNEAQLEKSRLLSDRFSAERPKGSFSTLEIQRTEQGDSAMYLCASSLGTLKGETQYFGPGTRLLVL.

In its sample, this clone was seen a few times. V gene TRBV6-1 combines with J gene TRBJ1-2; D is uncertain. Germline V gives CDR1 MNHNS, CDR2 SASEGT. This CDR3 comprises 16 residues. Trimming took 4 bases from V and 1 from J, leaving 16 bases between them. CDR3 residues: CASSGETLIFNYGYTF. As DNA, the CDR3 is TGTGCCAGCAGTGGAGAAACTCTCATATTTAACTATGGCTACACCTTC.

The sample holds a few counts of this clone. The chain combines TRBV2 with TRBJ1-5, with 11 bases aligning to TRBD1. CDR3 length: 17 residues. Per the germline V gene, CDR1 is SNHLY and CDR2 is FYNNEI. J gave up 4 bases and V 2 bases, and 7 bases lay outside the gene matches. The CDR3 DNA reads as TGTGCCAGCAGTGAAAGGCGGACAGGGGGCGCGAATCAGCCCCAGCATTTT. It translates to CASSERRTGGANQPQHF.

Remarks on this clone: This same CDR3 is encoded by further DNA sequences in the sample. This chain links TRBV19 with TRBJ1-2; D remains ambiguous. CDR1 and CDR2 (germline): LNHDA, SQIVND (reference sequence). This CDR3 region has 12 residues. The V end was cut by 3 bases, the J end by 1 base, with 3 bases between. The CDR3 nucleotides read TGTGCCAGTAGTATCCTTAACTATGGCTACACCTTC. Encoded protein: CASSILNYGYTF.

The gene calls are TRBV21-1 and TRBJ1-6; the table's D call of TRBD1 was not tested on the DNA. TRBV21-1 is termed a pseudogene. The CDR3 contains 19 residues. CDR3: CASSPPGQGEALYNSPLHF. CDR3 nucleotides: TGTGCCAGCAGCCCACCGGGACAGGGGGAGGCCCTCTATAATTCACCCCTCCACTTT.

The chain combines TRBV30 with TRBJ1-5; TRBD1 matches 9 bases. The CDR3 covers 13 residues. The germline gives CDR1 GTSNPN, CDR2 SVGIG (reference sequence). Trimming took 4 bases from V and 6 from J; bases not matched to a gene: 4. In nucleotides, the CDR3 is TGTGCCTGGACTACAGGGGGCACTCAGCCCCAGCATTTT. This translates into CAWTTGGTQPQHF. The full variable domain, completed using reference TRBV30 and TRBJ1-5, is SQTIHQWPATLVQPVGSPLSLECTVEGTSNPNLYWYRQAAGRGLQLLFYSVGIGQISSEVPQNLSASRPQDRQFILSSKKLLLSDSGFYLCAWTTGGTQPQHFGDGTRLSIL.

This clone occurred once. The chain recombines TRBV7-2 with TRBJ2-1; D possibly corresponds to TRBD1 (5 bases). V lost 3 bases to trimming and J lost 6 bases, with 12 bases between them. This CDR3 comprises 14 residues. Germline CDR1 and CDR2: SGHTA and FQGNSA. The CDR3 DNA follows: TGTGCCAGCAGCTTGCCAGGGCAGGGCAATGAGCAGTTCTTC. Amino acids: CASSLPGQGNEQFF.

The sample holds one count of this clone. This chain links TRBV11-2 with TRBJ1-5; 8 nucleotides line up with TRBD1. The length of the CDR3 is 14 residues. Looked up from germline, CDR1 is SGHAT and CDR2 is FQNNGV. J lost 5 bases, V lost 5 bases, and 5 bases had no gene match. CDR3 DNA: TGTGCCAGCAGCCGGACAGGGACCGATCAGCCCCAGCATTTT. Translation gives CASSRTGTDQPQHF.

In its sample, this clone was seen many times. The gene calls are TRBV9 and TRBJ2-7; the match to TRBD2 covers 13 bases. The CDR3 spans 17 residues. V was pared by 3 bases and J by 2 bases, with 8 bases of the junction left unmatched. Per germline, CDR1 SGDLS and CDR2 YYNGEE. The CDR3 DNA sequence: TGTGCCAGCAGCGGCGGGACCGGGACTAGCGGGACCTACGAGCAGTACTTC. This gives the protein CASSGGTGTSGTYEQYF.

The chain uses TRBV24-1 and TRBJ2-2; D call uncertain. This CDR3 is built from 16 residues. Per the germline V gene, CDR1 is KGHDR and CDR2 is SFDVKD. V lost 1 base, J lost 0 bases, and 8 bases lay in between. For the CDR3, the DNA is TGTGCCACCAGTGATTTTAGCAGATCGAACACCGGGGAGCTGTTTTTT. It translates to CATSDFSRSNTGELFF.

The genes are TRBV12-3 or TRBV12-4 and TRBJ2-1, with TRBD2 as a possible D gene (5 bases). The CDR3 loop spans 13 amino acids. V shed 3 bases and J shed 10 bases, with 13 bases lying between them. CDR3 region: CASSLWTSQEQFF. For the CDR3, the DNA is TGTGCCAGCAGTTTGTGGACTTCCCAGGAGCAGTTCTTC.

This chain's CDR3 is CSALSEETQYF. The CDR3, as DNA: TGCAGCGCTCTGTCGGAGGAGACCCAGTACTTC. This chain connects TRBV20-1 to TRBJ2-5; D unresolved. The CDR3 contains 11 residues. Germline loops: CDR1 DFQATT, CDR2 SNEGSKA (reference sequence).

The chain is built from TRBV12-3 or TRBV12-4 and TRBJ1-5; the D is unclear. The CDR3 is 12 amino acids. Trimming cost V 8 bases and J 6 bases, with 11 bases left between them. The CDR3 DNA reads TGTGCCAGCGCTAATATCGGTCAGCCCCAGCATTTT. It specifies CASANIGQPQHF.

The CDR3 protein is CASSLDRAGYTF. CDR3 DNA sequence: TGTGCCAGCAGCCTGGACAGGGCTGGCTACACCTTC. The rearrangement links TRBV5-6 to TRBJ1-2, with 8 nucleotides matching TRBD1. The CDR3 runs to 12 residues. CDR1 SGHDT and CDR2 YYEEEE come from the germline V gene. V shed 4 bases, J shed 7 bases, and the junction held 3 bases outside the gene matches.

This chain uses TRBV30 with TRBJ1-6, with a weak D call TRBD1 (6 bases). CDR3 size: 15 residues. The ends were cut back, 0 bases at V and 5 bases at J, with 11 bases in the middle. The germline V gene has CDR1 GTSNPN and CDR2 SVGIG (reference sequence). This CDR3 is CAWSVDGQNNSPLHF. CDR3 DNA sequence: TGTGCCTGGAGTGTTGACGGACAGAATAATTCACCCCTCCACTTT.

The chain combines TRBV9 with TRBJ2-3; 9 nucleotides line up with TRBD2. V shed 4 bases and J 0 bases; nucleotides not matched to a gene: 3. There are 15 residues in the CDR3. In germline, CDR1 is SGDLS, CDR2 YYNGEE. CDR3 bases: TGTGCCAGCAGCTGGCGGGAGGGGAGCACAGATACGCAGTATTTT. Protein: CASSWREGSTDTQYF.

This chain connects TRBV7-7 to TRBJ2-2; D is ambiguous. This CDR3 has 14 residues. Germline CDR1 reads SSHAT; CDR2 reads FNYEAQ (reference sequence). V was pared by 7 bases and J by 3 bases, with 12 bases between. The CDR3, as DNA: TGTGCCAGCACGACTGATCCTGACACCGGGGAGCTGTTTTTT. It yields the protein CASTTDPDTGELFF.

This clone has just one count. The chain employs TRBV2 and TRBJ2-1, with a possible D match to TRBD1 (6 bases). V dropped 2 bases and J dropped 7 bases, with 15 bases sitting between them. Germline CDR1 SNHLY, CDR2 FYNNEI. The CDR3 is 15 residues long. The CDR3 sequence is CASSEPITGLNEQFF. CDR3 DNA sequence: TGTGCCAGCAGTGAACCCATTACAGGGTTGAATGAGCAGTTCTTC. The full variable domain, rest sourced from reference TRBV2 and TRBJ2-1, is EPEVTQTPSHQVTQMGQEVILRCVPISNHLYFYWYRQILGQKVEFLVSFYNNEISEKSEIFDDQFSVERPDGSNFTLKIRSTKLEDSAMYFCASSEPITGLNEQFFGPGTRLTVL.

V and J are TRBV7-9 and TRBJ1-1; D might be TRBD1 (6 bases). The length of the CDR3 is 13 residues. V shed 6 bases and J shed 6 bases, with 14 bases lying between them. CDR1 is SEHNR and CDR2 is FQNEAQ in the germline V gene (reference sequence). CDR3: CASRAGVWPEAFF. For the CDR3, the DNA is TGTGCCAGCAGAGCAGGGGTTTGGCCTGAAGCTTTCTTT.

The CDR3 nucleotides are TGTGCCTGGAGTAGGACAGGGTCTGGAAACACCATATATTTT. This translates into CAWSRTGSGNTIYF. The chain couples TRBV30 to TRBJ1-3; 8 bases align to TRBD1. This CDR3 has 14 amino acids. V shed 2 bases and J 1 base; nucleotides not matched to a gene: 1. The germline V gene encodes CDR1 GTSNPN and CDR2 SVGIG (reference sequence).

V and J are TRBV30 and TRBJ2-1, with TRBD1 matching over 10 bases. The CDR3 covers 16 residues. The germline V gene has CDR1 GTSNPN and CDR2 SVGIG (reference sequence). The V and J ends lost 1 base and 2 bases, in that order; junction bases with no gene match: 5. The CDR3: CAWSARTGGAYNEQFF. The CDR3 DNA is TGTGCCTGGAGTGCCCGGACAGGGGGTGCCTACAATGAGCAGTTCTTC.

The genes are TRBV5-4 and TRBJ2-7, with TRBD2 matching over 9 bases. Per germline, CDR1 SGHNT and CDR2 YYREEE (reference sequence). CDR3 length: 19 amino acids. J was trimmed by 2 bases and V by 1 base; bases with no gene match: 16. This CDR3 reads CASSLLGLVAGETAYEQYF. The CDR3 coding sequence is TGTGCCAGCAGCTTGCTGGGGTTGGTAGCGGGGGAAACGGCCTACGAGCAGTACTTC.

The V gene is TRBV7-2, the J gene TRBJ1-4, with 8 nucleotides matching TRBD1. Trimming cost V 2 bases and J 3 bases; bases outside gene matches: 5. Germline V CDR1 and CDR2: SGHTA, FQGNSA. The CDR3 length is 16 residues. The CDR3 loop is CASSLLGQGANEKLFF. The CDR3 coding sequence is TGTGCCAGCAGCTTACTAGGACAGGGAGCTAATGAAAAACTGTTTTTT.

The chain recombines TRBV19 with TRBJ2-2; TRBD1 matches 9 bases. Germline CDR1 is LNHDA and CDR2 is SQIVND (reference sequence). The V segment lost 3 bases and the J segment 0 bases; nucleotides outside the gene matches: 2. This CDR3 spans 16 amino acids. The CDR3 protein is CASSIGQGSNTGELFF. CDR3 DNA: TGTGCCAGTAGTATCGGACAGGGGTCGAACACCGGGGAGCTGTTTTTT.

The chain is built from TRBV5-5 and TRBJ1-6; 8 nucleotides line up with TRBD1. Germline loops: CDR1 SGHKS, CDR2 YYEKEE (reference sequence). V dropped 6 bases and J dropped 9; count of bases not matched to a gene: 8. This CDR3 is built from 14 residues. The CDR3 region is CASNPGQDVSPLHF. The CDR3 DNA reads as TGTGCCAGCAATCCGGGACAGGATGTTTCACCCCTCCACTTT.

This sequence joins TRBV28 and TRBJ2-7; no definite D call. V gave up 6 bases and J gave up 2 bases, with 14 bases separating them. This CDR3 is 14 amino acids long. Germline lookup yields CDR1 MDHEN and CDR2 SYDVKM. The CDR3: CASSPDDEAYEQYF. CDR3 coding DNA: TGTGCCAGCAGCCCTGACGATGAGGCCTACGAGCAGTACTTC. Variable domain in full (rest from reference TRBV28 and TRBJ2-7): DVKVTQSSRYLVKRTGEKVFLECVQDMDHENMFWYRQDPGLGLRLIYFSYDVKMKEKGDIPEGYSVSREKKERFSLILESASTNQTSMYLCASSPDDEAYEQYFGPGTRLTVT.

The gene calls are TRBV19 and TRBJ1-1, with 8 positions matching TRBD1. CDR3 length: 13 amino acids. The V and J ends lost 6 bases and 8 bases, in that order; junction bases with no gene match: 8. Germline V gene data show CDR1 as LNHDA and CDR2 as SQIVND (reference sequence). This chain's CDR3 is CASSETSGGEAFF. The CDR3, as DNA: TGTGCCAGTAGCGAAACCTCAGGGGGCGAAGCTTTCTTT.

The chain recombines TRBV6-1 with TRBJ1-2; D is uncertain. This CDR3 has 14 residues. In germline, CDR1 is MNHNS, CDR2 SASEGT. V was shortened by 2 bases and J by 4 bases, with 11 bases between the two germline ends. CDR3 nucleotides: TGTGCCAGCAGTGAACCTCTGGCAGTCTATGGCTACACCTTC. Its protein product is CASSEPLAVYGYTF.

This chain links TRBV11-2 with TRBJ1-2, with 8 bases matching TRBD1. Trimming removed 6 bases from V and 8 bases from J; junction bases left unmatched: 11. The germline V gene has CDR1 SGHAT and CDR2 FQNNGV. CDR3 length: 14 amino acids. The CDR3 nucleotides read TGTGCCAGCAGGTCCCGGACAGGGTGGGGAGGCTACACCTTC. Its protein product is CASRSRTGWGGYTF.